This T cell receptor beta chain is from a study of Ad26.COV2.S vaccination and SARS-CoV-2 variants. Study in general: The vaccine Ad26.COV2.S was put into the muscle once, or twice with 56 days between. Study results and caveats: Assessments of TCR breadth and depth may have underestimated the total T cell responses.

As concerns this clone: Its antigen is undetermined.

Method: immunoSEQ multiplex PCR; TCRdb's copy keeps in-frame clones and lacks some. The sample holds approximately 480,000 clones, roughly 85% seen once. Treatment indicated: roughly 20 received Ad26.COV2.S at low or high dose, single or two shots; five or six received placebo; per-sample allocation not given. Collection of samples fell on day 63 after the first vaccine or placebo injection. Spike of the Wuhan-strain SARS-CoV-2 was expressed by an Ad26 vector, which formed the vaccine. The CDR3 length is 15 residues. Germline CDR1 SGHNT, CDR2 YENEEA. Trimming took 0 bases from V and 4 from J, leaving 11 bases between them.

The TCR originated in a person between 18 and 60 years old who received the Ad26.COV2.S COVID-19 vaccine or a placebo. The chain links TRBV11-3 to TRBJ2-3; possible D gene TRBD2, 5 bases. Sequences were derived from peripheral blood, sampled in a trial of Ad26.COV2.S vaccine versus placebo. The DNA of the CDR3 is TGTGCCAGCAGCTTAGAGACGGGAAGGTCAGATACGCAGTATTTT. It specifies CASSLETGRSDTQYF.